The clone carrying this TCR beta chain was counted a few times. The antigen remains unidentified. The data were taken from a study of T cell repertoires in cytomegalovirus infection. TCRdb fed the reads into MiXCR, producing one record per CDR3 protein. This sample carries about 770,000 distinct CDR3 sequences, 29% of them seen once, and the ten largest clones take around 12%. Germline V gene lookup returns CDR1 MNHNY and CDR2 SVGAGI (reference sequence). The CDR3 runs to 14 residues. Between the trimmed V and J ends, which lost 5 bases and 3 bases, there was a span of 11 bases. This chain uses TRBV6-6 with TRBJ1-5; D possibly corresponds to TRBD1 (6 bases). The clonotype comes from a human donor in good health (CMV status not recorded). Some clones in this sample may be carry-over from other donors' samples. Sequencing was performed on cultured CD8+ T cells from PBMCs, taken from culture after CMV antigen stimulation. DNA for the CDR3: TGTGCCAGCAGTGCCCACAGGGCCAATCAGCCCCAGCATTTT. It codes for CASSAHRANQPQHF.